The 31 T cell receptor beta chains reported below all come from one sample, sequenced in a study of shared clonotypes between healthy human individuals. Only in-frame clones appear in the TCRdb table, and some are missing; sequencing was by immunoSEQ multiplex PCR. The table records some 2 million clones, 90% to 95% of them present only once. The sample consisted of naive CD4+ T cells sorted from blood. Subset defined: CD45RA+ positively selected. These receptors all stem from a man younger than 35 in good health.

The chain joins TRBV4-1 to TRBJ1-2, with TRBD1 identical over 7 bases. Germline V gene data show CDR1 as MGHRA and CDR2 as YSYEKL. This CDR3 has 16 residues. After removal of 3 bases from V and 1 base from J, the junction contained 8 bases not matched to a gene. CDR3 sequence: CASSQDWGQNNYGYTF. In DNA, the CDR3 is TGCGCCAGCAGCCAGGATTGGGGACAGAATAACTATGGCTACACCTTC.

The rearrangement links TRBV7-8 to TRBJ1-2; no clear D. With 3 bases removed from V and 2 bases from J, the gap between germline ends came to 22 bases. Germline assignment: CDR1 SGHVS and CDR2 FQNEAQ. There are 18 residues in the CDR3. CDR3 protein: CASSLSPPGGSSNYGYTF. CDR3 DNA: TGTGCCAGCAGCTTGTCCCCCCCAGGAGGGAGTTCAAACTATGGCTACACCTTC.

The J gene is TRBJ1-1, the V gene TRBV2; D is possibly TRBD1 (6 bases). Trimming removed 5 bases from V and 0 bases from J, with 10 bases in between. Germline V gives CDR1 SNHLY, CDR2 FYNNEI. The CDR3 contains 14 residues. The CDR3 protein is CASSRGTLNTEAFF. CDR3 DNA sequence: TGTGCCAGCAGTAGGGGGACTCTGAACACTGAAGCTTTCTTT.

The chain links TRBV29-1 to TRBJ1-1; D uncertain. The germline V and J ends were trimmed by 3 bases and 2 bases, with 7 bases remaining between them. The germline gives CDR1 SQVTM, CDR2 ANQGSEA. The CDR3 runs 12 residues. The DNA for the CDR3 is TGCAGCGTTGACGGGGAAAACACTGAAGCTTTCTTT. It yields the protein CSVDGENTEAFF.

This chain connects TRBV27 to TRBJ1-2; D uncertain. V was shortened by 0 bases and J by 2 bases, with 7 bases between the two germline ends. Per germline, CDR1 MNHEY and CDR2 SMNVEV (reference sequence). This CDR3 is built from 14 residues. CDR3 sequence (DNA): TGTGCCAGCAGTTTATCTGGACGGAACTATGGCTACACCTTC. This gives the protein CASSLSGRNYGYTF.

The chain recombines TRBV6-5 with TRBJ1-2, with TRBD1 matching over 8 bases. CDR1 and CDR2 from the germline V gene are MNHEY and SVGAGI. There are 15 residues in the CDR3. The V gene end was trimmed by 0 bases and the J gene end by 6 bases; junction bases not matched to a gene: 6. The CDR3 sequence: CASSYSSTGGNGYTF. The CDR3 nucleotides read TGTGCCAGCAGTTACTCGAGTACAGGGGGAAATGGCTACACCTTC.

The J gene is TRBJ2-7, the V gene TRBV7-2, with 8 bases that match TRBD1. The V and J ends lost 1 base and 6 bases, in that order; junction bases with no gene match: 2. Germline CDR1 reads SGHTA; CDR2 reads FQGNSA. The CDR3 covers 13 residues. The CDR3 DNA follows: TGTGCCAGCAGCTTAGGGACAGGGCTCGAGCAGTACTTC. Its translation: CASSLGTGLEQYF.

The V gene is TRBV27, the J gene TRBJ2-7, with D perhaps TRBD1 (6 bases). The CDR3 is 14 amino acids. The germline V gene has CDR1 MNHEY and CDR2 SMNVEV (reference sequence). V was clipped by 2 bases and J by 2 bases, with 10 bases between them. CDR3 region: CASSLGGQPYEQYF. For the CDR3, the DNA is TGTGCCAGCAGTTTAGGCGGACAGCCCTACGAGCAGTACTTC.

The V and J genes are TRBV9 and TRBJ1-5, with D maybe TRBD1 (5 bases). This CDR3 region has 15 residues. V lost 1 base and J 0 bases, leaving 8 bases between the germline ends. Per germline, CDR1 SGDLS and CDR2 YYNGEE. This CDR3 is CASSVRGDSNQPQHF. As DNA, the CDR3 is TGTGCCAGCAGCGTAAGGGGAGATAGCAATCAGCCCCAGCATTTT.

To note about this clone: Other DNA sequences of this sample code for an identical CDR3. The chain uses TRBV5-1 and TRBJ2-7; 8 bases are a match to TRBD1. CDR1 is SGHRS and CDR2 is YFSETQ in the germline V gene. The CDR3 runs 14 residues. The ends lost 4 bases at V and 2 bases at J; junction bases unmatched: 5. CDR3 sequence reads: CASSRDRPAYEQYF. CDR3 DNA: TGCGCCAGCAGCCGGGACAGGCCAGCCTACGAGCAGTACTTC.

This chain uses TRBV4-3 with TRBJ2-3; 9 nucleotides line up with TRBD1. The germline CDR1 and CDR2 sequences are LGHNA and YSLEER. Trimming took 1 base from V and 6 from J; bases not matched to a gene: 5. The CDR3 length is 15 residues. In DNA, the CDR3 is TGCGCCAGCAGCCAAGCACGGACAGGGGTGGATACGCAGTATTTT. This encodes CASSQARTGVDTQYF.

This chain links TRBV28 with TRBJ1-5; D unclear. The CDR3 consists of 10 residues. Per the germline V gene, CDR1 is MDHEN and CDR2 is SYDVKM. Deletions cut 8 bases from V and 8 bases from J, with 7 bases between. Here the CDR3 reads CASGRKPQHF. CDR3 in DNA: TGTGCCAGCGGCCGAAAGCCCCAGCATTTT.

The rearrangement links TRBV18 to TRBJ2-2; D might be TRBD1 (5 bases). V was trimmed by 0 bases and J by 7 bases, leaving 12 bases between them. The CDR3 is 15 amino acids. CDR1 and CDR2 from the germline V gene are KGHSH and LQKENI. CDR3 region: CASSPPSRAHGELFF. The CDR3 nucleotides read TGTGCCAGCTCACCACCGAGCAGGGCTCACGGGGAGCTGTTTTTT.

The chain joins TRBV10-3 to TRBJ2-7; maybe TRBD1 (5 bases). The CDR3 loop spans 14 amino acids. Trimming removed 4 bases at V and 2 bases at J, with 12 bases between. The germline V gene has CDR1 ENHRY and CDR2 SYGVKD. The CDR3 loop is CAISGSGKAYEQYF. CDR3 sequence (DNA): TGTGCCATCAGTGGGTCAGGGAAGGCCTACGAGCAGTACTTC.

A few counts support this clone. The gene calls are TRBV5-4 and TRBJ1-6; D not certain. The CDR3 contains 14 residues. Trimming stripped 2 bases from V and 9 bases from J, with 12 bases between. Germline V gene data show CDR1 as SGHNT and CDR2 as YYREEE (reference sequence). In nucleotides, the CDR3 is TGTGCCAGCAGCTTAGGTCCCGCCGGTTCACCCCTCCACTTT. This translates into CASSLGPAGSPLHF. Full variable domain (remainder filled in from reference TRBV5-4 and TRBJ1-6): ETGVTQSPTHLIKTRGQQVTLRCSSQSGHNTVSWYQQALGQGPQFIFQYYREEENGRGNFPPRFSGLQFPNYSSELNVNALELDDSALYLCASSLGPAGSPLHFGNGTRLTVT.

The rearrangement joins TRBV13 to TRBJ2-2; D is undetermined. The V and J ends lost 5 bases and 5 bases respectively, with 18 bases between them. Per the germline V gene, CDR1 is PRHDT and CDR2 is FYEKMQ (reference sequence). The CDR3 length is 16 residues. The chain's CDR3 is CASSPRRASGTGELFF. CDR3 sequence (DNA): TGTGCCAGCAGCCCCCGTAGGGCCTCGGGTACCGGGGAGCTGTTTTTT.

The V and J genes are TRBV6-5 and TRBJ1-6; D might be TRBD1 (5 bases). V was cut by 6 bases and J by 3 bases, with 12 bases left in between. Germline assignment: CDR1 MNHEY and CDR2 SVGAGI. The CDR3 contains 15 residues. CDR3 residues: CASSSGGIYNSPLHF. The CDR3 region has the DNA TGTGCCAGCAGCTCCGGGGGAATCTATAATTCACCCCTCCACTTT.

The CDR3 nucleotides are TGCGCCAGCAGCCAAGCGGGGACAGGGAATTACGAGCAGTACTTC. This codes for CASSQAGTGNYEQYF. The chain joins TRBV4-1 to TRBJ2-7, with 9 positions matching TRBD1. Germline V gene sequence: CDR1 MGHRA, CDR2 YSYEKL. The V segment lost 1 base and the J segment 4 bases; nucleotides outside the gene matches: 5. The CDR3 runs 15 residues.

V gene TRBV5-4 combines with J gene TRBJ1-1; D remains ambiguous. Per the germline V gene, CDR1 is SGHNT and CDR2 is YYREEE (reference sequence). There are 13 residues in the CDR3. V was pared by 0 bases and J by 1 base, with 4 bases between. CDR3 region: CASSLASNTEAFF. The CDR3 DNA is TGTGCCAGCAGCTTGGCCTCGAACACTGAAGCTTTCTTT.

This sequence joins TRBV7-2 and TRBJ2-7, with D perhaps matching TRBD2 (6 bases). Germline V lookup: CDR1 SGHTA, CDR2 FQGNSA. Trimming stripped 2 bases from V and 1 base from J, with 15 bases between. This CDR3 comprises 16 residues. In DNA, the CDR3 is TGTGCCAGCAGCTTAATGCGGGGTCGGGTTTCCTACGAGCAGTACTTC. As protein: CASSLMRGRVSYEQYF.

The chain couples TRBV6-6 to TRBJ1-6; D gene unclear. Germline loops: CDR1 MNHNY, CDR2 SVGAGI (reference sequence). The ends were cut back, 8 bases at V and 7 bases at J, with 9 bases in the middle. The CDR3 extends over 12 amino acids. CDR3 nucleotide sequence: TGTGCCAGCCTCTCTCGGAATTCACCCCTCCACTTT. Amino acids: CASLSRNSPLHF.

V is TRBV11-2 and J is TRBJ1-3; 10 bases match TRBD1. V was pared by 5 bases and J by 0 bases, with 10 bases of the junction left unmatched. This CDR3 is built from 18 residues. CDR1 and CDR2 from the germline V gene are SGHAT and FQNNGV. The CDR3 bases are TGTGCCAGCAGCCGCGACAGGGGGCTGTCTCTCTCTGGAAACACCATATATTTT. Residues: CASSRDRGLSLSGNTIYF.

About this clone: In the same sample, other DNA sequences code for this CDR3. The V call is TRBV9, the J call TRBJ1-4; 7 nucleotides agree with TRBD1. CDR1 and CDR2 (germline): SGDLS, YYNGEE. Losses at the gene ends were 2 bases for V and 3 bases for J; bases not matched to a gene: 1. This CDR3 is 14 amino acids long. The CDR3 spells CASSVGTANEKLFF. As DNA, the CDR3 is TGTGCCAGCAGCGTGGGGACAGCTAATGAAAAACTGTTTTTT.

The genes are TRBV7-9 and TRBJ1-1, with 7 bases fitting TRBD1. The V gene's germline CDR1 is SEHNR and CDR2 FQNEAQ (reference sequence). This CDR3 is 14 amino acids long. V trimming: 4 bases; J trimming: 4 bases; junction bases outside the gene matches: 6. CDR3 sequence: CASSWDRRVTEAFF. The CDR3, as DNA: TGTGCCAGCAGCTGGGACAGACGGGTCACTGAAGCTTTCTTT.

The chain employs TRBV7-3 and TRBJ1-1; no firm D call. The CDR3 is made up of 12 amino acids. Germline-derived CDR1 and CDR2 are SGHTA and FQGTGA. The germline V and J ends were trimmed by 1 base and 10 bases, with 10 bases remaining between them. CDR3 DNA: TGTGCCAGCAGCTTAATGAGGAGGAGAGCTTTCTTT. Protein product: CASSLMRRRAFF.

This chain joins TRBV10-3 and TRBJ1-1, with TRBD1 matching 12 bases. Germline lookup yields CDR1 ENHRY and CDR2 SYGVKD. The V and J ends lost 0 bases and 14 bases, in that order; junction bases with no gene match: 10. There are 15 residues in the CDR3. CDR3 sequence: CAISESSGTGGGGFF. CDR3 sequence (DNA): TGTGCCATCAGTGAGTCGAGTGGGACAGGGGGCGGCGGGTTCTTT.

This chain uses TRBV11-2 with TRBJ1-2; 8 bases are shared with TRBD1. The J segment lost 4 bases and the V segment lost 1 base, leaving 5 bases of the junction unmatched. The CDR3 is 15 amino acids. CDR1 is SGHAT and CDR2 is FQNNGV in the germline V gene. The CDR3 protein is CASSLVSGGAYGYTF. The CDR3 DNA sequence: TGTGCCAGCAGCTTAGTTTCAGGGGGCGCCTATGGCTACACCTTC. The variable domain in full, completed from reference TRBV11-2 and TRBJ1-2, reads EAGVAQSPRYKIIEKRQSVAFWCNPISGHATLYWYQQILGQGPKLLIQFQNNGVVDDSQLPKDRFSAERLKGVDSTLKIQPAKLEDSAVYLCASSLVSGGAYGYTFGSGTRLTVV.

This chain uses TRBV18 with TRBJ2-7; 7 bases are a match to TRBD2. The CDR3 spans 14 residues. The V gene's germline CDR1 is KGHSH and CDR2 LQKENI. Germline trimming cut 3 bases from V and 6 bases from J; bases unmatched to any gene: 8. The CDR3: CASSPGLPMAEQYF. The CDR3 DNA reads TGTGCCAGCTCACCGGGACTACCAATGGCCGAGCAGTACTTC.

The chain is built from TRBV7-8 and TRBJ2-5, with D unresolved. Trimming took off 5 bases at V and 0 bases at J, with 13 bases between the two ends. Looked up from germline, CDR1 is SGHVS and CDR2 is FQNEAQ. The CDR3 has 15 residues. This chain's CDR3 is CASSPAATYQETQYF. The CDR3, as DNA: TGTGCCAGCAGCCCGGCTGCGACGTACCAAGAGACCCAGTACTTC.

The CDR3 loop is CASSVDSQGAVEAFF. CDR3 DNA sequence: TGTGCCAGCAGCGTAGATTCCCAGGGGGCAGTTGAAGCTTTCTTT. V and J are TRBV9 and TRBJ1-1; TRBD1 aligns across 8 bases. V lost 0 bases to trimming and J lost 7 bases; unmatched junction nucleotides: 8. Per the germline V gene, CDR1 is SGDLS and CDR2 is YYNGEE. The CDR3 runs to 15 residues. Using reference TRBV9 and TRBJ1-1 for the parts outside the CDR3, the full variable domain is DSGVTQTPKHLITATGQRVTLRCSPRSGDLSVYWYQQSLDQGLQFLIQYYNGEERAKGNILERFSAQQFPDLHSELNLSSLELGDSALYFCASSVDSQGAVEAFFGQGTRLTVV.

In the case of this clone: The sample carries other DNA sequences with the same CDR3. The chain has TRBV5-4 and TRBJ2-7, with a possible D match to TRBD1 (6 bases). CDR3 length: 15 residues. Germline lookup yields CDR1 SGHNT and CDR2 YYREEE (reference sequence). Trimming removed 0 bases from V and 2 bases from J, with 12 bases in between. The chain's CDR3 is CASSLGGQGAYEQYF. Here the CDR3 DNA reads TGTGCCAGCAGCTTGGGGGGACAAGGGGCCTACGAGCAGTACTTC.